This TCR beta chain emerged from a study of T-cell memory formation after mild COVID-19. Study as a whole: Largely, TCR clusters stayed within a single donor.

Study-wide findings and caveats: The second-wave clones peaking on day 37 were not confirmed as SARS-CoV-2-specific. Mainly CM and EM harbored the contracting CD4+ clones; mainly EMRA harbored the CD8+ ones. Contracting clones from day 15 to 85 had balanced CD4/CD8; later expanders favoured CD4+.

A single record per CDR3 protein comes from TCRdb applying MiXCR to the 5' RACE reads. This table holds about 310,000 distinct CDR3 sequences, 15% to 20% found once. This clonotype was seen repeatedly, ten times or more. Its specificity is not known. V was cut by 7 bases and J by 5 bases, with 17 bases left in between. CDR1 and CDR2 (germline): SGHAT, FQNNGV. The CDR3 runs to 14 residues. The receptor was isolated from a man younger than 30 who had mild COVID-19 (a few samples of this study predate the infection). Cell type and time point are not known. V and J are TRBV11-2 and TRBJ2-5; possible D gene TRBD2, 5 bases. The sequenced sample was PBMCs or a T cell subset sorted from them (not recorded which). CDR3 region: CASTDLRGWETQYF. CDR3 bases: TGTGCCAGCACCGACCTACGGGGTTGGGAGACCCAGTACTTC. Supplemented by reference TRBV11-2 and TRBJ2-5, the full variable domain reads EAGVAQSPRYKIIEKRQSVAFWCNPISGHATLYWYQQILGQGPKLLIQFQNNGVVDDSQLPKDRFSAERLKGVDSTLKIQPAKLEDSAVYLCASTDLRGWETQYFGPGTRLLVL.